These T cell receptor beta chains were read from a single sample in a study of control samples from healthy donors and cancer patients. Libraries were prepared by immunoSEQ multiplex PCR; TCRdb keeps only in-frame clonotypes and omits some of them. The sample contains approximately 40,000 clones, about three quarters of which appear only once. The specimen was formalin-fixed, paraffin-embedded tissue. These receptors were collected from a male donor with melanoma. Each CDR3 is given with its conserved first and last residue. Each record gives: V gene, J gene, clone size, CDR3 protein. The size entry is marked missing in some rows and otherwise reads once, few, many or a size class.

TRBV2,TRBJ2-3,few,CASSEGWGQYF
TRBV6-6,TRBJ2-7,.,CASSAGQDSQAEQYF
TRBV15,TRBJ2-1,.,CATSRDKHNEQFF
TRBV21-1,TRBJ2-3,few,CASSQGRLVHTDTQYF
TRBV2,TRBJ2-1,.,CASNHYQGVGEQFF
TRBV7-6,TRBJ2-7,.,CASSRAGTGAFYEQYF
TRBV5-4,TRBJ2-6,few,CASSLGVPSGANVLTF
TRBV7-3,TRBJ2-1,.,CASSLYPNNEQFF
TRBV18,TRBJ2-3,.,CASSPNGQGGDTQYF
TRBV24-1,TRBJ2-2,.,CATSGVRTDFTGELFF
TRBV3-1/TRBV3-2,TRBJ2-3,.,CASSRPGLSQYF
TRBV7-3,TRBJ2-2,.,CASSQGARDTGELFF
TRBV5-1,TRBJ2-7,.,CASRFQTGGGYEQYF
TRBV4-2,TRBJ1-2,many,CASSQENLGGYTF
TRBV5-6,TRBJ2-7,.,CASSLSASGFYEQYF
TRBV7-2,TRBJ2-3,few,CASRNGAGVSNTQYF
TRBV2,TRBJ2-2,once,CASTEGQGATGELFF
TRBV10-3,TRBJ2-1,.,CAISGTSGRAGEQFF
TRBV24-1,TRBJ2-1,few,CATSAPGTSGLNEQFF
TRBV6-5,TRBJ2-1,.,CASSYRGRSDEQFF
TRBV3-1/TRBV3-2,TRBJ2-5,.,CASNVLGETQYF
TRBV20-1,TRBJ2-1,medium-sized,CSASTGAEQFF
TRBV6-5,TRBJ2-5,.,CASRQQGQETQYF
TRBV7-2,TRBJ1-4,few,CASSLQGSHNEKLFF
TRBV3-1/TRBV3-2,TRBJ2-1,few,CASSQDSRNEQFF
TRBV5-1,TRBJ2-5,.,CASSLGSSLRETQYF
TRBV3-1/TRBV3-2,TRBJ1-1,.,CASSQDSGTGNTEAFF
TRBV3-1/TRBV3-2,TRBJ2-3,.,CASSQEWEGSTQYF
TRBV6-5,TRBJ1-5,.,CASRGLNSNQPQHF
TRBV7-6,TRBJ2-5,few,CASSLGVLPVQETQYF
TRBV7-2,TRBJ2-5,.,CASRRTSGPETQYF
TRBV7-9,TRBJ1-3,.,CASSDRQGNTIYF
TRBV4-2,TRBJ2-5,.,CASSQERGPKYQETQYF
TRBV6-1,TRBJ2-7,.,CASSEMVGTGTYEQYF
TRBV18,TRBJ2-7,few,CASSLVQGGEQYF
TRBV28,TRBJ2-5,.,CATDYRGEEQETQYF
TRBV4-1,TRBJ2-7,.,CASSQEGSGSLSYEQYF
TRBV12-3/TRBV12-4,TRBJ2-5,once,CANSLPLETQYF
TRBV1,TRBJ2-7,.,CTSSQGSSGRANSYEQYF
TRBV24-1,TRBJ2-1,.,CATSDSSAGVGNEQFF
TRBV28,TRBJ2-7,.,CASSFRLAGVNEQYF
TRBV2,TRBJ2-5,few,CASKKGLVGQETQYF
TRBV4-1,TRBJ2-3,few,CASSQDGASGRDTQYF
TRBV6-5,TRBJ2-7,.,CASNTGRSGSYEQYF
TRBV23-1,TRBJ2-1,.,CASSPTSGIYNEQFF
TRBV6-6,TRBJ1-1,.,CASSHIQGTEAFF
TRBV20-1,TRBJ2-1,.,CSGQGGDEQFF
TRBV30,TRBJ1-2,many,CAWSVQGAGYGYTF
TRBV19,TRBJ1-3,.,CASSIAVRSGNTIYF
TRBV4-1,TRBJ1-1,.,CASSQHPRGNTEAFF
TRBV11-3,TRBJ2-2,.,CASSPLAANTGELFF
TRBV10-3,TRBJ2-7,few,CAISPPTGYEQYF
TRBV7-2,TRBJ2-5,few,CASSASSGGGETQYF